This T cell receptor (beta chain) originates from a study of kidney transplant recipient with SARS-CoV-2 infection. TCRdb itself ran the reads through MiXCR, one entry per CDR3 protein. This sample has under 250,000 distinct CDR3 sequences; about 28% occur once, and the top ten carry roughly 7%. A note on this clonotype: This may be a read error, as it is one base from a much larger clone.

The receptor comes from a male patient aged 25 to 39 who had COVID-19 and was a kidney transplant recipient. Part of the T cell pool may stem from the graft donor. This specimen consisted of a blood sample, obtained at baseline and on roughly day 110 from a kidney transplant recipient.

The CDR3 DNA reads TGTGCCAGCAGCCGTGTAGTTCCCATTTCTTCCTCTGAGACCCAGTACTTC. Its translation is CASSRVVPISSSETQYF. The chain has TRBV3-1 and TRBJ2-5, with D unresolved. CDR3 length: 17 amino acids. Germline V CDR1 and CDR2: LGHDT, YNNKEL (reference sequence). V was shortened by 4 bases and J by 5 bases, with 23 bases between the two germline ends.